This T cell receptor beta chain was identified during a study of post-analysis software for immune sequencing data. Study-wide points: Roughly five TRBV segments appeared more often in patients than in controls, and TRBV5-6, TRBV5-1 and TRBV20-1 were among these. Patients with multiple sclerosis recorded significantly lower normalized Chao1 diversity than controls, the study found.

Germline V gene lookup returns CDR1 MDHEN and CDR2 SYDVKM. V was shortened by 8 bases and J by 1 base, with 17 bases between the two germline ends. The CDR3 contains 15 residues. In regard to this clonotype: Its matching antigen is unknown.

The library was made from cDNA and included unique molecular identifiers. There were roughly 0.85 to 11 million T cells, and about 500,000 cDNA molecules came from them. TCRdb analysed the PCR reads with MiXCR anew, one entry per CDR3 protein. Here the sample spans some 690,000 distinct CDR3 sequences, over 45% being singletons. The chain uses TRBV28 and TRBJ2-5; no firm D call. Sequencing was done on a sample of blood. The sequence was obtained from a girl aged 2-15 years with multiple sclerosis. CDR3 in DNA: TGTGCCAGCGCCCTCCCCGGAACTGTCCAAGAGACCCAGTACTTC. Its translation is CASALPGTVQETQYF. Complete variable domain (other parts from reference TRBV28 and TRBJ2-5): DVKVTQSSRYLVKRTGEKVFLECVQDMDHENMFWYRQDPGLGLRLIYFSYDVKMKEKGDIPEGYSVSREKKERFSLILESASTNQTSMYLCASALPGTVQETQYFGPGTRLLVL.